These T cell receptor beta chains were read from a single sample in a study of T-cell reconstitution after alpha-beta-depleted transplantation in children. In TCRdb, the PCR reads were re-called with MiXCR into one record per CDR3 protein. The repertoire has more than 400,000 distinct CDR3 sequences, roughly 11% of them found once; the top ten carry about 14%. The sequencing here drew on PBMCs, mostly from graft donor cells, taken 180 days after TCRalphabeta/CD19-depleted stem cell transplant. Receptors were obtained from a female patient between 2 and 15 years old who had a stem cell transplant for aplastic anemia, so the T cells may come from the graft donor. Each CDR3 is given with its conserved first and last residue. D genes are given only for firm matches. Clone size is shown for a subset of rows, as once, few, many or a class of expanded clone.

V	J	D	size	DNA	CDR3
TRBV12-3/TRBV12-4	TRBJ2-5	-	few	TGTGCCAGCAGTTTAAGGTCTTGGGGACCTCCCACGGAGACCCAGTACTTC	CASSLRSWGPPTETQYF
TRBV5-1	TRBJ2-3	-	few	TGCGCCAGCAGCTGGCGTCTCTACACAGATACGCAGTATTTT	CASSWRLYTDTQYF
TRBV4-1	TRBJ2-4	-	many	TGCGCCAGCAGCCCTGGTCTCAATGCAGCCAAAAACATTCAGTACTTC	CASSPGLNAAKNIQYF
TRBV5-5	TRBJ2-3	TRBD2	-	TGTGCCAGCAGCTTGGCCCCTAGCGGGGGCGGCACAGATACGCAGTATTTT	CASSLAPSGGGTDTQYF
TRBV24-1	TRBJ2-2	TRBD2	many	TGTGCCACCGGGGCCCAATCGGGACTAGTTTTTACCGGGGAGCTGTTTTTT	CATGAQSGLVFTGELFF
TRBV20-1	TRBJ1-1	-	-	TGCAGTGCTCTTAAGGGGTCGTGGAACACTGAAGCTTTCTTT	CSALKGSWNTEAFF
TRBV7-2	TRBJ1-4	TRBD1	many	TGTGCCAGCAGCTTAGTTTGGAGGGGGCGAGGAAAACTGTTTTTT	CASSLVWRGRGKLFF
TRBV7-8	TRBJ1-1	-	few	TGTGCCAGCAGCTTACGGGACGGAGAAGCTTTCTTT	CASSLRDGEAFF
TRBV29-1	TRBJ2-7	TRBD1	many	TGCAGCGCGGGACAGGGGGCCTACGAGCAGTACTTC	CSAGQGAYEQYF
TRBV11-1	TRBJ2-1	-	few	TGTGCCAGCAGTCCTCCGGGACTCTTTTCAAATGAGCAGTTCTTC	CASSPPGLFSNEQFF
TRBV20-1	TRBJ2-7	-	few	TGCAGTTCAAGCTATGGGGGACCCCAAAACGAGCAGTACTTC	CSSSYGGPQNEQYF
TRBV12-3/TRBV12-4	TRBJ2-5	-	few	TGTGCCAGCGCCCTGTTGGCGAACCAAGAGACCCAGTACTTC	CASALLANQETQYF
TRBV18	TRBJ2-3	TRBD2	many	TGTGCCAGCTCACGCCCGACTAGCGGGATTTATACGCAGTATTTT	CASSRPTSGIYTQYF
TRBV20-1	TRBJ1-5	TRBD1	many	TGCAGTGCTACCGGGACAGGGTATCAGCCCCAGCATTTT	CSATGTGYQPQHF
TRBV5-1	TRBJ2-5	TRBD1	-	TGCGCCAGCAGCTTGGCGGTATGGGGACAGCAAGAGACCCAGTACTTC	CASSLAVWGQQETQYF
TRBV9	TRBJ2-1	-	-	TGTGCCAGCAGCGGTAGCGCCGTCGGGAATGAGCAGTTCTTC	CASSGSAVGNEQFF
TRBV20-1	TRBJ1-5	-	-	TGCGGATCTAATCAGCCCCAGCATTTT	CGSNQPQHF
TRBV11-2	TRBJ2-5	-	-	TGTGCCACCAGCTACGCAGGGCGACTCGTAACAATACAAGAGACCCAGTACTTC	CATSYAGRLVTIQETQYF
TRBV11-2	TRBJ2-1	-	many	TGTGCCAGCAGCTTAACCTCACTAGGCTCCTACAATGAGCAGTTCTTC	CASSLTSLGSYNEQFF
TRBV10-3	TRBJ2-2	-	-	TGTGCCATACACCCCTCGGACTCCTACACCGGGGAGCTGTTTTTT	CAIHPSDSYTGELFF
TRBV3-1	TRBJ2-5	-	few	TGTGCCAGCAGCCAAGAGTCCAGGAAAGAGACCCAGTACTTC	CASSQESRKETQYF
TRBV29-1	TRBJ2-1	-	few	TGCAGCGTTGAACCCCAGCGAAGCTCCTACAATGAGCAGTTCTTC	CSVEPQRSSYNEQFF
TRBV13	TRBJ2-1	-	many	TGTGCCAGCAGCTTAGTCAGATCTTACAATGAGCAGTTCTTC	CASSLVRSYNEQFF
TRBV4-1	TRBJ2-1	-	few	TGCGCCAGCAGCCAAAGTCCGTCCTGGGGCGATGAGCAGTTCTTC	CASSQSPSWGDEQFF
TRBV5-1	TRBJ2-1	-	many	TGCGCCAGCAGCTCCCGGCGGATTTTCTCCTACAATGAGCAGTTCTTC	CASSSRRIFSYNEQFF
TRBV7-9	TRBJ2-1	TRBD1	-	TGTGCCAGCAGCTTAAGGCCTTTGGGACAGGACCTTGGGCAGTTCTTC	CASSLRPLGQDLGQFF
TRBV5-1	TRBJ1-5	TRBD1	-	TGCGCCAGCAGCCCCATGACAGGGTACCAGCCCCAGCATTTT	CASSPMTGYQPQHF
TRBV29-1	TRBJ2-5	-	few	TGCAGCGTTGAAAGAGGGACATGGGGCGGGGAGACCCAGTACTTC	CSVERGTWGGETQYF
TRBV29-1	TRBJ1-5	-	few	TGCAGCGTCGGACCGCAGGGTGATCAGCCCCAGCATTTT	CSVGPQGDQPQHF
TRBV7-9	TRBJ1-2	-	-	TGTGCCAGCAGCTTAGGGGATTTCTATGGCTACACCTTC	CASSLGDFYGYTF
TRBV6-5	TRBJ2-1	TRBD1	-	TGTGCCAGCAGTTACCCCGACAGGGTCTCCTACAATGAGCAGTTCTTC	CASSYPDRVSYNEQFF
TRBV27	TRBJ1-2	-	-	TGTGCCAGCAGTAGCCGGGACCTCTCCCCCAATGGCTACACCTTC	CASSSRDLSPNGYTF
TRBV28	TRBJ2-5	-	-	TGTGCCAGCACCTGGGGGGATTTCGAGACCCAGTACTTC	CASTWGDFETQYF